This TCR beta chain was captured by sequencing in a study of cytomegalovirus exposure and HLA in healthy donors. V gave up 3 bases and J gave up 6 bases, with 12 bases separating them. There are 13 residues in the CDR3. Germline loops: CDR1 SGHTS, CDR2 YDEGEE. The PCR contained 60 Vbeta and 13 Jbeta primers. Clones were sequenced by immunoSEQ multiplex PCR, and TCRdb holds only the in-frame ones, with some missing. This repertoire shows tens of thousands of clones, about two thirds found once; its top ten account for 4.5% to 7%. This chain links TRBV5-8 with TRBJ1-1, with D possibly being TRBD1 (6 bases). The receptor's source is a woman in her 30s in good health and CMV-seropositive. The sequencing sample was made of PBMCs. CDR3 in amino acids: CASSSRGKPEAFF. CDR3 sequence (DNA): TGTGCCAGCAGCTCCAGGGGAAAGCCTGAAGCTTTCTTT.